This passage covers 9 T cell receptor beta chains from one sample sequenced in a study of identical twins. TCRdb reprocessed the 5' RACE reads via MiXCR and lists one record per CDR3 protein. Of some 710,000 distinct CDR3 sequences listed, 6.1% are singletons. Sequencing used naive T cells sorted from blood. These receptors originate from a man younger than 30 in good health.

The J gene is TRBJ1-5, the V gene TRBV15, with 7 bases matching TRBD1. V trimming: 3 bases; J trimming: 6 bases; junction bases outside the gene matches: 8. Germline CDR1 LNHNV, CDR2 YYDKDF (reference sequence). The CDR3 is 15 residues long. The CDR3 loop reads CATSSGQDWTQPQHF. In DNA form, the CDR3 reads TGTGCCACCAGCAGCGGACAGGATTGGACTCAGCCCCAGCATTTT.

V usage is TRBV5-1 and J usage is TRBJ2-1; 11 positions match TRBD2. Germline V gene sequence: CDR1 SGHRS, CDR2 YFSETQ. The CDR3 length is 15 residues. After removal of 6 bases from V and 10 bases from J, the junction contained 12 bases not matched to a gene. The CDR3 is CASTGTSGNLGEQFF. The CDR3, as DNA: TGCGCCAGCACCGGGACTAGCGGTAATTTAGGCGAGCAGTTCTTC.

The table lists this clonotype with a few counts. This chain connects TRBV11-3 to TRBJ2-7; D not certain. Germline CDR1 is SGHNT and CDR2 is YENEEA. The germline V and J ends were trimmed by 6 bases and 2 bases, with 11 bases remaining between them. The CDR3 is made up of 13 amino acids. The CDR3 sequence is CASRPSSTYEQYV. CDR3 coding DNA: TGTGCCAGCAGACCAAGCAGTACCTACGAGCAGTACGTC.

Many counts were recorded for this clonotype. The chain combines TRBV5-1 with TRBJ2-3; 7 nucleotides agree with TRBD2. Germline CDR1 is SGHRS and CDR2 is YFSETQ. The CDR3 loop spans 17 amino acids. After removal of 3 bases from V and 0 bases from J, the junction contained 10 bases not matched to a gene. The CDR3 reads CASSSTTSAQSTDTQYF. In DNA, the CDR3 is TGCGCCAGCAGCTCTACTACTAGCGCCCAAAGCACAGATACGCAGTATTTT. Full variable domain (rest looked up from reference TRBV5-1 and TRBJ2-3): KAGVTQTPRYLIKTRGQQVTLSCSPISGHRSVSWYQQTPGQGLQFLFEYFSETQRNKGNFPGRFSGRQFSNSRSEMNVSTLELGDSALYLCASSSTTSAQSTDTQYFGPGTRLTVL.

This sequence joins TRBV12-3 or TRBV12-4 and TRBJ1-1; a possible D gene is TRBD1 (5 bases). Deletions cut 4 bases from V and 5 bases from J, with 11 bases between. The CDR3 covers 13 residues. The CDR3 protein is CASSSMGGTEAFF. Here the CDR3 DNA reads TGTGCCAGCAGTTCGATGGGGGGGACTGAAGCTTTCTTT.

This clonotype has at least ten counts. The V and J genes are TRBV24-1 and TRBJ2-1, with TRBD2 matching over 8 bases. The CDR3 has 16 residues. With V trimmed by 6 bases and J by 3 bases, 9 bases remained unmatched. CDR1 is KGHDR and CDR2 is SFDVKD in the germline V gene. CDR3 residues: CATSSLSGANYNEQFF. The CDR3 nucleotides are TGTGCCACCAGTTCCCTTAGCGGGGCTAACTACAATGAGCAGTTCTTC.

This clonotype was seen repeatedly, ten times or more. J is TRBJ2-3 and V is TRBV7-8; 12 nucleotides line up with TRBD1. Trimming took 4 bases from V and 9 from J; bases not matched to a gene: 11. The CDR3 contains 16 residues. Germline V gives CDR1 SGHVS, CDR2 FQNEAQ. This CDR3 is CASSYRDRGRRDTQYF. Here the CDR3 DNA reads TGTGCCAGCAGCTACCGGGACAGGGGGCGCAGGGACACGCAGTATTTT. The full variable domain, with the rest looked up from reference TRBV7-8 and TRBJ2-3, is GAGVSQSPRYKVAKRGQDVALRCDPISGHVSLFWYQQALGQGPEFLTYFQNEAQLDKSGLPSDRFFAERPEGSVSTLKIQRTQQEDSAVYLCASSYRDRGRRDTQYFGPGTRLTVL.

This clonotype was observed a few times. The V and J genes are TRBV6-1 and TRBJ2-1, with TRBD2 matching over 13 bases. The V segment lost 4 bases and the J segment 16 bases; nucleotides outside the gene matches: 10. From germline, CDR1 is MNHNS and CDR2 SASEGT. The CDR3 has 14 residues. The CDR3 DNA follows: TGTGCCAGCAGTGCACGGACTAGCGGGAGCGTGACTTTCTTC. Amino acids: CASSARTSGSVTFF.

V gene TRBV9 combines with J gene TRBJ2-3, with unresolved D. Per the germline V gene, CDR1 is SGDLS and CDR2 is YYNGEE. There are 14 residues in the CDR3. The V gene lost 4 bases and the J gene lost 3 bases, with 12 bases spanning the gap. The CDR3 coding sequence is TGTGCCAGCAGCCCGCGGATAAGTACAGATACGCAGTATTTT. Its protein is CASSPRISTDTQYF.